A selection of T cell receptor beta chains follows, all from one sample in a study of T-cell reconstitution after alpha-beta-depleted transplantation in children. Via MiXCR, TCRdb re-called the PCR reads, giving one row per CDR3 protein. The table records 670,000 or so distinct CDR3 sequences, around 13% of them present only once. Sample: PBMCs, taken before TCRalphabeta/CD19-depleted stem cell transplant. These receptors were obtained from a girl under 10 years old with congenital amegakaryocytic thrombocytopenia, due to receive a stem cell transplant. CDR3s include the opening cysteine and the closing phenylalanine or tryptophan. The D gene is left open where the match is weak. Rows give clone size only sometimes, using once, few, many, or a class for an expanded clone.

size: NA; V: TRBV2; D: TRBD2; J: TRBJ2-1; DNA: TGTGCCACTAAAATAGCGGGAGGAGGCTATGAGCAGTTCTTC; CDR3: CATKIAGGGYEQFF
size: NA; V: TRBV11-1; D: TRBD2; J: TRBJ2-7; DNA: TGTGCCAGCAGCGGAGAAGGACTAGCGGGAGGTCATACCTACGAGCAGTACTTC; CDR3: CASSGEGLAGGHTYEQYF
size: many; V: TRBV27; D: TRBD2; J: TRBJ2-1; DNA: TGTGCCAGCAGTTTATCAGGGACTAGCGGGAGATGGGACAATGAGCAGTTCTTC; CDR3: CASSLSGTSGRWDNEQFF
size: many; V: TRBV5-1; D: TRBD1; J: TRBJ2-1; DNA: TGCGCCAGCAGCCCCTCCGGGACAGGGTCGGCTAGTAACAATGAGCAGTTCTTC; CDR3: CASSPSGTGSASNNEQFF
size: NA; V: TRBV12-3/TRBV12-4; D: TRBD2; J: TRBJ2-3; DNA: TGTGCCAGCAGTCCCCCCGGGACTAGCGGGAGAACATTT; CDR3: CASSPPGTSGRTF
size: NA; V: TRBV28; D: NA; J: TRBJ1-3; DNA: TGTGCCAGCACTTTTACAGGGTCTGGAAACACCATATATTTT; CDR3: CASTFTGSGNTIYF
size: many; V: TRBV10-3; D: NA; J: TRBJ1-1; DNA: TGTGCCATCAGTACTCCGGGTATTGGCACTGAAGCTTTCTTT; CDR3: CAISTPGIGTEAFF
size: few; V: TRBV29-1; D: NA; J: TRBJ2-5; DNA: TGCAGCGGAGACAGTGGCAACCTGGACCAAGAGACCCAGTACTTC; CDR3: CSGDSGNLDQETQYF
size: NA; V: TRBV5-1; D: TRBD1; J: TRBJ2-6; DNA: TGCGCCAGCACCCTAATGACAGGGGGGGTCTCTTGGTCTGGGGCCAACGTCCTGACTTTC; CDR3: CASTLMTGGVSWSGANVLTF
size: NA; V: TRBV7-9; D: TRBD2; J: TRBJ2-5; DNA: TGTGCCAGCAGCCCGAGACTAGCGGAGTACCAAGAGACCCAGTACTTC; CDR3: CASSPRLAEYQETQYF
size: many; V: TRBV20-1; D: NA; J: TRBJ2-3; DNA: TGCAGTGCTAGAGATAGCACTGGGGGCAAGGTAGATACGCAGTATTTT; CDR3: CSARDSTGGKVDTQYF
size: many; V: TRBV28; D: NA; J: TRBJ2-7; DNA: TGTGCCAGCAGTTTAGGGCAGGGGGGAGCCTACGAGCAGTACTTC; CDR3: CASSLGQGGAYEQYF
size: many; V: TRBV7-9; D: TRBD1; J: TRBJ2-7; DNA: TGTGCCAGCAGCTCACAGGGGCGCGAGCAGTACTTC; CDR3: CASSSQGREQYF
size: NA; V: TRBV20-1; D: TRBD1; J: TRBJ1-5; DNA: TGCAGTGCCAGTGGGACAGCTAATCAGCCCCAGCATTTT; CDR3: CSASGTANQPQHF
size: many; V: TRBV5-1; D: NA; J: TRBJ2-6; DNA: TGCGCCAGCAGCTCTCAGAGATCTGGGGCCAACGTCCTGACTTTC; CDR3: CASSSQRSGANVLTF
size: many; V: TRBV29-1; D: NA; J: TRBJ2-1; DNA: TGCAGCGTAGAAGGCCCCCGCCCTAATGAGCAGTTCTTC; CDR3: CSVEGPRPNEQFF
size: few; V: TRBV5-6; D: NA; J: TRBJ2-2; DNA: TGTGCCAGCAGCCCCCTAGTTGGGGGCACCGGGGAGCTGTTTTTT; CDR3: CASSPLVGGTGELFF
size: NA; V: TRBV5-1; D: TRBD1; J: TRBJ1-4; DNA: TGCGCCAGCAGTTTAGGGACAGGGGGCCCCGAAAAACTGTTTTTT; CDR3: CASSLGTGGPEKLFF
size: many; V: TRBV12-3/TRBV12-4; D: NA; J: TRBJ2-3; DNA: TGTGCCAGCAGTTCAAGATTTCGATCGGGGCAGTATTTT; CDR3: CASSSRFRSGQYF
size: NA; V: TRBV28; D: NA; J: TRBJ1-5; DNA: TGTGCCAGCAGTTCGGCCCGCGGGAGGAGCAATCAGCCCCAGCATTTT; CDR3: CASSSARGRSNQPQHF
size: many; V: TRBV5-4; D: NA; J: TRBJ2-1; DNA: TGTGCCAGCAGACCCCGGGACATTAACAATGAGCAGTTCTTC; CDR3: CASRPRDINNEQFF
size: NA; V: TRBV14; D: NA; J: TRBJ2-1; DNA: TGTGCCAGCAGCCAAGAGTTAGGGTTGTATTGGTATGAGCAGTTCTTC; CDR3: CASSQELGLYWYEQFF
size: few; V: TRBV29-1; D: TRBD2; J: TRBJ2-2; DNA: TGCAGCGTTAGGGAGGGGCCCGGGGAGCTGTTTTTT; CDR3: CSVREGPGELFF
size: many; V: TRBV29-1; D: NA; J: TRBJ2-1; DNA: TGCAGCGTTGATAGAGGATTCCTCAATGAGCAGTTCTTC; CDR3: CSVDRGFLNEQFF
size: many; V: TRBV20-1; D: NA; J: TRBJ1-1; DNA: TGCAGTGCTAGAGGGGCCCGGAACACTGAAGCTTTCTTT; CDR3: CSARGARNTEAFF
size: few; V: TRBV30; D: TRBD1; J: TRBJ1-5; DNA: TGTGCCTGGAGTACAGGGGACAATCAGCCCCAGCATTTT; CDR3: CAWSTGDNQPQHF
size: NA; V: TRBV5-5; D: NA; J: TRBJ2-2; DNA: TGTGCCAGCAGACAGGTTCTGAGCACCGGGGAGCTGTTTTTT; CDR3: CASRQVLSTGELFF
size: many; V: TRBV19; D: TRBD2; J: TRBJ2-1; DNA: TGTGCCAGTAGTACATCCCTAGCGGGGGAGACCTACAATGAGCAGTTCTTC; CDR3: CASSTSLAGETYNEQFF
size: NA; V: TRBV13; D: TRBD1; J: TRBJ2-2; DNA: TGTGCCAGCAGCCGACAGGGCTGGGGGACCGGGGAGCTGTTTTTT; CDR3: CASSRQGWGTGELFF
size: NA; V: TRBV29-1; D: TRBD1; J: TRBJ2-1; DNA: TGCAGCGTTATGCGACAGGGGGCTCATGAGCAGTTCTTC; CDR3: CSVMRQGAHEQFF